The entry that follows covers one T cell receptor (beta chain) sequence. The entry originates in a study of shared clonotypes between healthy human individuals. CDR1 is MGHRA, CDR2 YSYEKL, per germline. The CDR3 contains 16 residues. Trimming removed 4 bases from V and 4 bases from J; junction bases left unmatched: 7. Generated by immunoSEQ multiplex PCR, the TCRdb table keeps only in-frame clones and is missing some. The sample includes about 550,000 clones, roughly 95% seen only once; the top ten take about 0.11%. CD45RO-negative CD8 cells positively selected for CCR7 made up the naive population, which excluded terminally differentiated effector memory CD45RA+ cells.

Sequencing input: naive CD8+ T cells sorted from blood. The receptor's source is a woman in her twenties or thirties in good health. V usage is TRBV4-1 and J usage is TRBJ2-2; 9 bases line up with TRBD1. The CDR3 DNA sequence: TGCGCCAGCAGCCCGCTTGGACAGGGGACCACCGGGGAGCTGTTTTTT. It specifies CASSPLGQGTTGELFF.